The 8 T cell receptor beta chains below come from one sample, sequenced in a study of T cell repertoires in cytomegalovirus infection. MiXCR, run by TCRdb on the reads, gives a single entry per CDR3 protein. This sample yields about 740,000 distinct CDR3 sequences, of which roughly 35% are seen a single time; around 3% belongs to the top ten. Sequencing was carried out using PBMCs. The source of these receptors is a human donor in good health (CMV status not recorded). Some clones in this sample may be carry-over from other donors' samples.

The chain couples TRBV7-9 to TRBJ1-2; 7 bases line up with TRBD1. The length of the CDR3 is 16 residues. Germline-derived CDR1 and CDR2 are SEHNR and FQNEAQ (reference sequence). The ends lost 3 bases at V and 3 bases at J; junction bases unmatched: 10. CDR3 sequence reads: CASSLLPRDRDYGYTF. DNA of the CDR3: TGTGCCAGCAGCTTGTTGCCTCGAGACAGGGACTATGGCTACACCTTC.

The V gene is TRBV5-1, the J gene TRBJ2-2; tentative D call: TRBD1 (6 bases). Per the germline V gene, CDR1 is SGHRS and CDR2 is YFSETQ. The ends were cut back, 0 bases at V and 4 bases at J, with 13 bases in the middle. This CDR3 has 16 amino acids. CDR3 sequence reads: CASSLVGGQSTGELFF. CDR3 DNA: TGCGCCAGCAGCTTGGTCGGCGGACAGAGCACCGGGGAGCTGTTTTTT.

V is TRBV19 and J is TRBJ2-1; 10 positions match TRBD1. The CDR3 contains 15 residues. V shed 6 bases and J 5 bases; nucleotides not matched to a gene: 7. Germline CDR1 LNHDA, CDR2 SQIVND (reference sequence). The CDR3 here is CASSDRGRYDNEQFF. In DNA form, the CDR3 reads TGTGCCAGTAGCGACAGGGGGCGATACGACAATGAGCAGTTCTTC.

This clonotype was found once. V and J are TRBV28 and TRBJ2-5; D could derive from TRBD1 or TRBD2 (7 bases each). The CDR3 covers 15 residues. Germline V lookup: CDR1 MDHEN, CDR2 SYDVKM. V lost 8 bases, J lost 3 bases, and 19 bases lay in between. The CDR3 DNA sequence: TGTGCCAGCGCGCAGGGGGGAGGGAAGGAAGAGACCCAGTACTTC. Residues: CASAQGGGKEETQYF.

In its sample, this clonotype was seen a few times. This chain connects TRBV18 to TRBJ2-7; 10 bases fit TRBD2. Germline V lookup: CDR1 KGHSH, CDR2 LQKENI. V lost 5 bases, J lost 3 bases, and 10 bases stayed unmatched. CDR3 length: 16 residues. CDR3 sequence (DNA): TGTGCCAGCTCAACGGCTAGCGGGAGCTTGAACTACGAGCAGTACTTC. Translating gives CASSTASGSLNYEQYF.

The V and J genes are TRBV28 and TRBJ1-1; maybe TRBD1 (6 bases). The CDR3 extends over 14 amino acids. CDR1 is MDHEN and CDR2 is SYDVKM in the germline V gene. Trimming cost V 6 bases and J 4 bases, with 15 bases left between them. The CDR3 region has the DNA TGTGCCAGCAGACGGAGGGGGTGGCCCACTGAAGCTTTCTTT. It translates to CASRRRGWPTEAFF.

The rearrangement links TRBV10-3 to TRBJ2-3; D is undetermined. The CDR3 is 12 residues long. The ends were cut back, 6 bases at V and 0 bases at J, with 4 bases in the middle. Per germline, CDR1 ENHRY and CDR2 SYGVKD. The CDR3 nucleotides are TGTGCCATCAGGGCTAGCACAGATACGCAGTATTTT. This codes for CAIRASTDTQYF.

V gene TRBV4-1 combines with J gene TRBJ2-1; 10 bases agree with TRBD2. V lost 1 base and J lost 9; bases outside the gene matches: 6. The CDR3 covers 15 residues. Germline-derived CDR1 and CDR2 are MGHRA and YSYEKL. This chain's CDR3 is CASSQGAGGPGEQFF. The DNA for the CDR3 is TGCGCCAGCAGCCAAGGAGCGGGGGGGCCGGGTGAGCAGTTCTTC.